The 27 T cell receptor beta chains listed next were all sequenced from one sample in a study of cytomegalovirus exposure and HLA in healthy donors. The PCR made use of 60 Vbeta and 13 Jbeta primers. Clones were read by immunoSEQ multiplex PCR, and TCRdb kept only the in-frame ones, dropping some. This repertoire shows around 170,000 clones, around 80% found once; its top ten account for 1.5% to 2%. Material: PBMCs. These receptors were collected from a man younger than 35 in good health and CMV-seronegative.

This clone was recorded once. V gene TRBV4-1 combines with J gene TRBJ1-2; maybe TRBD1 (6 bases). The V gene's germline CDR1 is MGHRA and CDR2 YSYEKL. V shed 3 bases and J shed 2 bases, with 13 bases lying between them. The CDR3 has 15 amino acids. The CDR3, as DNA: TGCGCCAGCAGCCAGGGGGCGGGGGTAAACTATGGCTACACCTTC. It translates to CASSQGAGVNYGYTF.

The chain employs TRBV4-1 and TRBJ2-5; TRBD2 matches 7 bases. The J call is doubtful: the DNA matches TRBJ2-7 better. The CDR3 totals 16 residues. Germline V CDR1 and CDR2: MGHRA, YSYEKL. CDR3 region: CASSQDSSGEEYEQYF. CDR3 sequence (DNA): TGCGCCAGCAGCCAAGATAGCAGCGGGGAAGAATACGAGCAGTACTTC.

In this sample, this clone turned up once. J is TRBJ2-3 and V is TRBV6-1, with D perhaps matching TRBD2 (6 bases). Per germline, CDR1 MNHNS and CDR2 SASEGT. The CDR3 loop spans 14 amino acids. V lost 4 bases and J lost 6, with 14 bases in between. The CDR3 spells CASSAVGGRDTQYF. The CDR3 DNA sequence: TGTGCCAGCAGTGCAGTCGGGGGTCGGGATACGCAGTATTTT.

The sample holds one count of this clone. The rearrangement uses TRBV25-1 and TRBJ2-7; perhaps TRBD1 as D (7 bases). Germline values: CDR1 MGHDK, CDR2 SYGVNS. Between the trimmed V and J ends, which lost 4 bases and 5 bases, there was a span of 12 bases. The length of the CDR3 is 13 residues. Here the CDR3 reads CASSGVRGDEQYF. The CDR3 nucleotides are TGTGCCAGCAGTGGTGTCAGGGGGGACGAGCAGTACTTC.

This chain links TRBV19 with TRBJ2-5, with 9 nucleotides matching TRBD2. Looked up from germline, CDR1 is LNHDA and CDR2 is SQIVND (reference sequence). V trimming: 3 bases; J trimming: 2 bases; junction bases outside the gene matches: 7. The CDR3 runs 16 residues. CDR3 in amino acids: CASSIWSLAGQETQYF. CDR3 nucleotides: TGTGCCAGTAGTATCTGGAGTCTAGCGGGACAAGAGACCCAGTACTTC.

This chain connects TRBV29-1 to TRBJ2-3; maybe TRBD1 (8 bases). Germline assignment: CDR1 SQVTM and CDR2 ANQGSEA. The CDR3 covers 15 residues. V was clipped by 8 bases and J by 0 bases, with 18 bases between them. Here the CDR3 DNA reads TGCAGCCCAGTAACAGGGGGGGAGAGCACAGATACGCAGTATTTT. Translation gives CSPVTGGESTDTQYF.

This rearrangement joins TRBV4-1 to TRBJ2-5; possible D gene TRBD1, 6 bases. CDR1 is MGHRA and CDR2 is YSYEKL in the germline V gene. This CDR3 spans 17 amino acids. Trimming stripped 2 bases from V and 1 base from J, with 17 bases between. The CDR3 loop is CASSQIGQLLAQETQYF. The CDR3 nucleotides read TGCGCCAGCAGCCAAATCGGACAGCTTCTAGCCCAAGAGACCCAGTACTTC.

The CDR3 coding sequence is TGTGCCAGCAGTGAGGGGACAGCGCTCTATGGCTACACCTTC. Amino acid sequence: CASSEGTALYGYTF. The chain recombines TRBV6-1 with TRBJ1-2, with 7 bases that match TRBD1. The CDR3 length is 14 residues. Germline loops: CDR1 MNHNS, CDR2 SASEGT. After removal of 3 bases from V and 4 bases from J, the junction contained 5 bases not matched to a gene.

The rearrangement uses TRBV5-1 and TRBJ2-1; 9 bases map to TRBD1. The CDR3 is made up of 13 amino acids. V was clipped by 1 base and J by 10 bases; unmatched bases: 3. Germline assignment: CDR1 SGHRS and CDR2 YFSETQ. CDR3 DNA: TGCGCCAGCAGCTTGCACAGGGGGCTGGAGCAGTTCTTC. Amino acids: CASSLHRGLEQFF.

The CDR3 DNA reads TGCGCCAGCAGCTTGGGTCGACTAGCGGGAACGGAGACCCAGTACTTC. It codes for CASSLGRLAGTETQYF. V and J are TRBV5-1 and TRBJ2-5; 11 bases align to TRBD2. The germline CDR1 and CDR2 sequences are SGHRS and YFSETQ. This CDR3 comprises 16 residues. V dropped 0 bases and J dropped 5; count of bases not matched to a gene: 6.

Concerning this clone itself: The junction differs from germline at one of its ends, possibly a read error. V gene TRBV7-6 combines with J gene TRBJ1-1; D unclear. Germline CDR1 reads SGHVS; CDR2 reads FNYEAQ. The CDR3 runs 15 residues. The CDR3: CASSPVPTSRTESFF. CDR3 nucleotide sequence: TGTGCCAGCAGCCCTGTTCCGACCTCGAGGACTGAATCTTTCTTT.

The genes are TRBV19 and TRBJ1-1, with D possibly TRBD1 on 6 matching bases. The CDR3 is made up of 16 amino acids. The germline gives CDR1 LNHDA, CDR2 SQIVND (reference sequence). V was trimmed by 5 bases and J by 1 base, leaving 17 bases between them. CDR3 in DNA: TGTGCCAGTAGTCCCCCGAGACAGGCGGGGAACACTGAAGCTTTCTTT. It yields the protein CASSPPRQAGNTEAFF.

This clone was detected only once. The chain combines TRBV5-5 with TRBJ1-6; maybe TRBD1 (5 bases). The CDR3 has 16 residues. In germline, CDR1 is SGHKS, CDR2 YYEKEE (reference sequence). V was cut by 2 bases and J by 3 bases, with 12 bases left in between. The CDR3 reads CASSLAQGDYNSPLHF. The CDR3 DNA reads TGTGCCAGCAGCTTAGCTCAAGGGGACTATAATTCACCCCTCCACTTT. The full variable domain, completed using reference TRBV5-5 and TRBJ1-6, is DAGVTQSPTHLIKTRGQQVTLRCSPISGHKSVSWYQQVLGQGPQFIFQYYEKEERGRGNFPDRFSARQFPNYSSELNVNALLLGDSALYLCASSLAQGDYNSPLHFGNGTRLTVT.

V gene TRBV30 combines with J gene TRBJ2-5; D possibly corresponds to TRBD2 (5 bases). This CDR3 is 12 amino acids long. Germline CDR1 reads GTSNPN; CDR2 reads SVGIG (reference sequence). V lost 2 bases to trimming and J lost 5 bases, with 9 bases between them. DNA for the CDR3: TGTGCCTGGAGTCGAACTAGGGAGACCCAGTACTTC. Its protein is CAWSRTRETQYF.

The chain uses TRBV6-1 and TRBJ1-2, with 8 bases identical to TRBD1. CDR3 length: 16 residues. Trimming cost V 3 bases and J 6 bases; bases outside gene matches: 12. The germline gives CDR1 MNHNS, CDR2 SASEGT. As DNA, the CDR3 is TGTGCCAGCAGTGATGGGCCATGGACAGGGTTCAATGGCTACACCTTC. As protein: CASSDGPWTGFNGYTF.

V gene TRBV5-1 combines with J gene TRBJ1-5; D gene uncertain. V lost 0 bases, J lost 0 bases, and 7 bases lay in between. The germline V gene has CDR1 SGHRS and CDR2 YFSETQ. The CDR3 loop spans 15 amino acids. CDR3 in amino acids: CASSLDGDSNQPQHF. DNA for the CDR3: TGCGCCAGCAGCTTGGACGGGGATAGCAATCAGCCCCAGCATTTT.

The chain is built from TRBV28 and TRBJ1-2; D gene uncertain. Germline V lookup: CDR1 MDHEN, CDR2 SYDVKM. The germline V and J ends were trimmed by 4 bases and 8 bases, with 8 bases remaining between them. The CDR3 is 11 amino acids. CDR3 amino acids: CASSYARGYTF. The DNA of the CDR3 is TGTGCCAGCAGTTACGCGCGGGGCTACACCTTC.

The chain has TRBV29-1 and TRBJ2-2, with 8 bases identical to TRBD1. Per germline, CDR1 SQVTM and CDR2 ANQGSEA. The J segment lost 2 bases and the V segment lost 6 bases, leaving 11 bases of the junction unmatched. The CDR3 is 16 amino acids. The CDR3 spells CSVCDGTGPNTGELFF. DNA for the CDR3: TGCAGCGTCTGTGACGGGACAGGCCCAAACACCGGGGAGCTGTTTTTT.

The rearrangement joins TRBV6-1 to TRBJ1-6, with TRBD1 as a possible D gene (6 bases). The germline V gene has CDR1 MNHNS and CDR2 SASEGT. V lost 7 bases and J lost 8, with 18 bases in between. This CDR3 contains 15 residues. The DNA for the CDR3 is TGTGCCAGCACCGTACGGGCCAGGGGTGATTCACCCCTCCACTTT. Translated, it gives CASTVRARGDSPLHF.

The V call is TRBV27, the J call TRBJ1-1, with a tentative D call TRBD1 (5 bases). Trimming took off 4 bases at V and 5 bases at J, with 17 bases between the two ends. CDR1 is MNHEY, CDR2 SMNVEV, per germline (reference sequence). This CDR3 has 15 amino acids. Here the CDR3 reads CASSSPGRAGTEAFF. The CDR3 DNA reads as TGTGCCAGCAGTTCGCCAGGGAGGGCGGGGACTGAAGCTTTCTTT.

This sequence joins TRBV27 and TRBJ1-5, with TRBD1 as a possible D gene (5 bases). The germline CDR1 and CDR2 sequences are MNHEY and SMNVEV (reference sequence). Trimming took off 3 bases at V and 6 bases at J, with 9 bases between the two ends. The CDR3 has 13 residues. The CDR3 DNA reads as TGTGCCAGCAGTTTGGCAGGGCTTCAGCCCCAGCATTTT. The encoded protein is CASSLAGLQPQHF.

This chain links TRBV30 with TRBJ1-5; no clear D. Trimming removed 2 bases at V and 0 bases at J, with 11 bases between. Germline CDR1 is GTSNPN and CDR2 is SVGIG (reference sequence). This CDR3 region has 15 residues. This chain's CDR3 is CAWSIGGYSNQPQHF. CDR3 nucleotide sequence: TGTGCCTGGAGTATTGGAGGGTATAGCAATCAGCCCCAGCATTTT.

The chain has TRBV28 and TRBJ2-5; D uncertain. Per germline, CDR1 MDHEN and CDR2 SYDVKM. Trimming cost V 5 bases and J 5 bases, with 9 bases left between them. This CDR3 region has 12 residues. CDR3 DNA sequence: TGTGCCAGCAGTGCCTACGGGGAGACCCAGTACTTC. Translating it yields CASSAYGETQYF.

This chain uses TRBV7-9 with TRBJ2-2; D perhaps matches TRBD1 (5 bases). In germline, CDR1 is SEHNR, CDR2 FQNEAQ (reference sequence). This CDR3 spans 14 amino acids. The V and J ends lost 3 bases and 3 bases respectively, with 8 bases between them. CDR3 sequence: CASSFSRDTGELFF. In nucleotides, the CDR3 is TGTGCCAGCAGCTTTTCCAGGGACACCGGGGAGCTGTTTTTT.

This chain uses TRBV27 with TRBJ2-6, with TRBD1 matching over 7 bases. This CDR3 contains 17 residues. V trimming: 5 bases; J trimming: 2 bases; junction bases outside the gene matches: 9. Looked up from germline, CDR1 is MNHEY and CDR2 is SMNVEV (reference sequence). The CDR3 spells CASSPGTANPGANVLTF. CDR3 nucleotide sequence: TGTGCCAGCAGTCCGGGGACAGCTAATCCTGGGGCCAACGTCCTGACTTTC.

This clone was observed a few times. The J gene is TRBJ2-3, the V gene TRBV7-3; D ambiguous. CDR1 SGHTA and CDR2 FQGTGA come from the germline V gene. CDR3 length equals 15 residues. The V and J ends lost 2 bases and 4 bases respectively, with 13 bases between them. This chain's CDR3 is CASSLRGQVADTQYF. The DNA of the CDR3 is TGTGCCAGCAGCTTACGTGGGCAAGTGGCAGATACGCAGTATTTT.

The rearrangement uses TRBV5-1 and TRBJ2-3; D call uncertain. The CDR3 has 13 residues. Trimming pared 4 bases from V and 4 bases from J, leaving 10 bases between. Germline loops: CDR1 SGHRS, CDR2 YFSETQ. CDR3: CASSITPSDTQYF. The DNA for the CDR3 is TGCGCCAGCAGCATAACTCCATCAGATACGCAGTATTTT.